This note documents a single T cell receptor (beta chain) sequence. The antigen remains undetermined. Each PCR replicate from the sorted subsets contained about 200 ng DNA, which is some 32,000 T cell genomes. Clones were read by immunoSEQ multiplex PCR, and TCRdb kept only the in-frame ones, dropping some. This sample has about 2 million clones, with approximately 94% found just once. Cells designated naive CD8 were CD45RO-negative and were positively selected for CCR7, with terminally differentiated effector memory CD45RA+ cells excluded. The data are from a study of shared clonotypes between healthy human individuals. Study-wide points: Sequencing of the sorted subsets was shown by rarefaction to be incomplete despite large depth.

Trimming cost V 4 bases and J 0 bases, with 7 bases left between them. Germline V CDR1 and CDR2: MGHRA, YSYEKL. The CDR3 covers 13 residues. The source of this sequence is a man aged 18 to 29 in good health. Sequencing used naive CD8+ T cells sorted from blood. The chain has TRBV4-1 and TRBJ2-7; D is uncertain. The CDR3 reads CASSLEASYEQYF. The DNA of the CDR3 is TGCGCCAGCAGCCTAGAGGCCTCCTACGAGCAGTACTTC.